A selection of T cell receptor beta chains follows, all from one sample in a study of CD8 T cells in ankylosing spondylitis. TCRdb re-analysed the 5' RACE reads in MiXCR, keeping a single row per CDR3 protein. The sample records about 36,000 distinct CDR3 sequences, 8% to 13% being singletons. Sequencing was done on a sample of synovial fluid, either unsorted or a sorted T cell fraction (not recorded which). Receptors were obtained from a male donor with ankylosing spondylitis. CDR3s include the opening cysteine and the closing phenylalanine or tryptophan. Fields, in order: D gene, CDR3 length, V gene, clone size, J gene, CDR3 DNA, CDR3 protein. D genes are given only for firm matches. The listing skips clone size in some rows; elsewhere it reads once, few, many or a size class.

TRBD2	15	TRBV27	many	TRBJ2-7	TGTGCCAGCAGTTCATGGACTAGCGGGAGATACGAGCAGTACTTC	CASSSWTSGRYEQYF
TRBD1	13	TRBV20-1	many	TRBJ2-7	TGCAGTGCTCCTAAGACAGGGGCCTACGAGCAGTACTTC	CSAPKTGAYEQYF
NA	14	TRBV5-1	few	TRBJ2-2	TGCGCCAGCAGCTTGGCGGGAGAGACCGGGGAGCTGTTTTTT	CASSLAGETGELFF
TRBD1	15	TRBV18	many	TRBJ2-3	TGTGCCAGCTCACCATTAGGACAGGGCACAGATACGCAGTATTTT	CASSPLGQGTDTQYF
TRBD2	15	TRBV20-1	many	TRBJ2-1	TGCAGTGCTTTTACTCCGGGACTAGCGTATCATGAGCAGTTCTTC	CSAFTPGLAYHEQFF
NA	13	TRBV24-1	medium-sized	TRBJ2-3	TGTGCCACCAGTGGTGGGGGGCCAGATACGCAGTATTTT	CATSGGGPDTQYF
TRBD2	17	TRBV5-1	few	TRBJ2-7	TGCGCCAGCAGCCAGCCGGGACTAGCGGGGTACTCCTACGAGCAGTACTTC	CASSQPGLAGYSYEQYF
TRBD2	15	TRBV7-9	many	TRBJ2-2	TGTGCCAGCAGCTTAGCACTAGCGGCAACCGGGGAGCTGTTTTTT	CASSLALAATGELFF
NA	15	TRBV27	many	TRBJ2-1	TGTGCCAGCAGTTTATCAGTCAGGGGCTACAATGAGCAGTTCTTC	CASSLSVRGYNEQFF
NA	14	TRBV5-6	many	TRBJ1-5	TGTGCCAGCAGCCCGGATGGTAGCAATCAGCCCCAGCATTTT	CASSPDGSNQPQHF
NA	13	TRBV19	many	TRBJ2-7	TGTGCCAGTAGTGTCCGGGCCTCCTACGAGCAGTACTTC	CASSVRASYEQYF
NA	16	TRBV19	many	TRBJ1-5	TGTGCCAGTAGTATAGTCAGGGTCGTAAGCAATCAGCCCCAGCATTTT	CASSIVRVVSNQPQHF
NA	15	TRBV28	NA	TRBJ1-5	TGTGCCAGCACCCCTTCCCGAGGGGTGAGTCAGCCCCAGCATTTT	CASTPSRGVSQPQHF
NA	15	TRBV7-2	few	TRBJ2-2	TGTGCCAGCAGCCCGCAGACTAGGGGTGGTGGGGAGCTGTTTTTT	CASSPQTRGGGELFF
TRBD1	18	TRBV5-1	NA	TRBJ1-1	TGCGCCAGCAGCTTCCTCGGGACAGATCACCCTGTGAACACTGAAGCTTTCTTT	CASSFLGTDHPVNTEAFF
NA	15	TRBV4-3	NA	TRBJ2-3	TGCGCCAGCAGCCAGGGGCCAGTGGGGCGCGGTACGCAGTATTTT	CASSQGPVGRGTQYF
TRBD2	14	TRBV29-1	many	TRBJ2-1	TGCAGCGTTTTACCTAGCGGGAGGGGGAATGAGCAGTTCTTC	CSVLPSGRGNEQFF
TRBD2	14	TRBV5-5	NA	TRBJ2-3	TGTGCCAGCAGCCCCGGGACTAGTACAGATACGCAGTATTTT	CASSPGTSTDTQYF
NA	12	TRBV10-3	many	TRBJ2-3	TGTGCCATCAGTGGAACCACAGATACGCAGTATTTT	CAISGTTDTQYF
TRBD1	14	TRBV2	few	TRBJ2-2	TGTGCCAGCAGCTTTGACAGGGGGACCGGGGAGCTGTTTTTT	CASSFDRGTGELFF
NA	12	TRBV25-1	many	TRBJ1-1	TGTGCCAGCAGTGTTCAGGGAGCTGAAGCTTTCTTT	CASSVQGAEAFF
TRBD2	14	TRBV7-9	many	TRBJ2-1	TGTGCCAGCAGCTTAGTTGGTAGCGGGAATGAGCAGTTCTTC	CASSLVGSGNEQFF
NA	13	TRBV4-1	NA	TRBJ1-1	TGCGCCAGCAGTTCCGGGGTGAACACTGAAGCTTTCTTT	CASSSGVNTEAFF
NA	13	TRBV28	NA	TRBJ2-7	TGTGCCAGCAGTTTTTGGGGTACCTACGAGCAGTACTTC	CASSFWGTYEQYF